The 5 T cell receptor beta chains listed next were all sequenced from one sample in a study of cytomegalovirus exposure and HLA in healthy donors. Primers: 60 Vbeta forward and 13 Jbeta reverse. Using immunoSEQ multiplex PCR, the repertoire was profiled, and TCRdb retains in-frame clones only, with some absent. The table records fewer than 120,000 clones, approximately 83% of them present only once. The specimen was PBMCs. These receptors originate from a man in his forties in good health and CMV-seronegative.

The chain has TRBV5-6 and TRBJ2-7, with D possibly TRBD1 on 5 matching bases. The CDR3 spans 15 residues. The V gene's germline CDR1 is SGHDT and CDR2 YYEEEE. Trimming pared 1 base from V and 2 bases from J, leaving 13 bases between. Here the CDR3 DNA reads TGTGCCAGCAGCTTGCCTGGGGCAGTGGCCTACGAGCAGTACTTC. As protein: CASSLPGAVAYEQYF.

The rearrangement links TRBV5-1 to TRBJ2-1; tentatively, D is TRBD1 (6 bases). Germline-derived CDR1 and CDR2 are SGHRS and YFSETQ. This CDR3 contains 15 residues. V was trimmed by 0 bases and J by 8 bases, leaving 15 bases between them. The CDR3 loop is CASSLETGRRDEQFF. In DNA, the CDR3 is TGCGCCAGCAGCTTGGAGACAGGTCGAAGGGATGAGCAGTTCTTC.

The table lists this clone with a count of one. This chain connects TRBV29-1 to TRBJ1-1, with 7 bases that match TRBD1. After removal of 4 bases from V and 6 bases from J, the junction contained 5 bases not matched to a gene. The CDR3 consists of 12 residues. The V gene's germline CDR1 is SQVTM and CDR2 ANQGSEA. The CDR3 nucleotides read TGCAGCGTTGGAACAGGGGTTGCTGAAGCTTTCTTT. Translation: CSVGTGVAEAFF.

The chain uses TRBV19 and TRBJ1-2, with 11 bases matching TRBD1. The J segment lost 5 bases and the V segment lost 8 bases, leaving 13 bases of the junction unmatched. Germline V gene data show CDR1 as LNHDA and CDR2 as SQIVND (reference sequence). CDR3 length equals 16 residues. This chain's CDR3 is CASVANVGQGAYGYTF. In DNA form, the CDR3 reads TGTGCCAGTGTAGCAAACGTAGGACAGGGGGCTTATGGCTACACCTTC.

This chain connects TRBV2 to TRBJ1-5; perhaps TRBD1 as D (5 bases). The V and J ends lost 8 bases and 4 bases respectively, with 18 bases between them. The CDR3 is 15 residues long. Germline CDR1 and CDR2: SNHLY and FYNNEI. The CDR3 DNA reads TGTGCCAGCGCGGGAGGTCGAGGGGAAAATCAGCCCCAGCATTTT. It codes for CASAGGRGENQPQHF.